A single TCR beta chain is shown here with its context. Original processing notes: Quantification of nucleated cells was approximated via reference gene primer amplification. Libraries were prepared by immunoSEQ multiplex PCR; TCRdb keeps only in-frame clonotypes and omits some of them. V and J calls and clone size are as listed in that table; D and trimming were resolved from the DNA. The data show around 200,000 clones, around four fifths seen once. The data are from a study of blood T cell repertoires in COVID-19. Study details: Some COVID-19 samples were acute and others convalescent; all came from the United States, Italy and Spain. T cells, B-cell-depleted T cells, or PBMCs supplied cDNA or gDNA.

Trimming cost V 8 bases and J 6 bases; bases outside gene matches: 9. This CDR3 has 14 residues. Looked up from germline, CDR1 is MDHEN and CDR2 is SYDVKM. Sequenced: peripheral blood. V gene TRBV28 combines with J gene TRBJ1-4; 7 bases line up with TRBD1. The source is a man aged 50 or older with active or convalescent COVID-19. The CDR3 spells CASHKSGGDEKLFF. In nucleotides, the CDR3 is TGTGCCAGCCATAAATCAGGGGGTGATGAAAAACTGTTTTTT.